Presented here are 16 T cell receptor beta chains from one specimen sequenced in a study of T cell responses to AZD1222 COVID-19 vaccine. Profiled with immunoSEQ multiplex PCR; TCRdb holds only in-frame clones, not every one. The sample yields about 120,000 clones, around 85% seen once. Material: peripheral blood, obtained on day 0 of MenACWY control vaccination. All receptors come from an adult in good health.

The chain links TRBV6-4 to TRBJ2-7, with 10 nucleotides matching TRBD1. This CDR3 is built from 15 residues. Germline trimming cut 6 bases from V and 4 bases from J; bases unmatched to any gene: 9. The germline gives CDR1 MRHNA, CDR2 SNTAGT. The CDR3 reads CASRRPGQGWYEQYF. The CDR3 coding sequence is TGTGCCAGCAGAAGACCGGGACAGGGGTGGTACGAGCAGTACTTC.

This chain uses TRBV7-8 with TRBJ2-1; no clear D. The V and J ends lost 4 bases and 3 bases respectively, with 7 bases between them. Germline V gene data show CDR1 as SGHVS and CDR2 as FQNEAQ. The CDR3 is 13 amino acids. The CDR3, as DNA: TGTGCCAGCAGCTCGGGCCACTACAATGAGCAGTTCTTC. Translated, it gives CASSSGHYNEQFF.

The J gene is TRBJ1-1, the V gene TRBV9; D uncertain. V gave up 4 bases and J gave up 0 bases, with 13 bases separating them. The germline CDR1 and CDR2 sequences are SGDLS and YYNGEE. This CDR3 has 15 residues. For the CDR3, the DNA is TGTGCCAGCAGCCTTACGGACGGACTGAACACTGAAGCTTTCTTT. Translated: CASSLTDGLNTEAFF.

This chain uses TRBV14 with TRBJ1-4, with 7 bases identical to TRBD1. CDR3 length: 15 residues. In germline, CDR1 is SGHDN, CDR2 FVKESK. Unmatched junction bases numbered 6, after V lost 1 base and J lost 7 bases. CDR3 residues: CASSQVRDRSEKLFF. DNA for the CDR3: TGTGCCAGCAGCCAAGTGCGGGACAGAAGTGAAAAACTGTTTTTT.

This sequence joins TRBV4-2 and TRBJ2-6; 8 positions agree with TRBD1. The CDR3 sequence is 18 residues long. The germline V gene encodes CDR1 LGHNA and CDR2 YNFKEQ. The ends lost 1 base at V and 0 bases at J; junction bases unmatched: 5. CDR3 DNA sequence: TGTGCCAGCAGCCAAGCCCCAGGGGGCTCCTCTGGGGCCAACGTCCTGACTTTC. Its translation: CASSQAPGGSSGANVLTF.

This clone was observed a few times. This chain links TRBV6-6 with TRBJ1-2, with D possibly matching TRBD1 (6 bases). This CDR3 is 16 amino acids long. Germline CDR1 reads MNHNY; CDR2 reads SVGAGI (reference sequence). Trimming took off 5 bases at V and 3 bases at J, with 19 bases between the two ends. CDR3 sequence (DNA): TGTGCCAGCAGTCGAGACAGGAATTCGTTCGACTATGGCTACACCTTC. Protein sequence: CASSRDRNSFDYGYTF.

The rearrangement joins TRBV5-8 to TRBJ2-7; TRBD2 matches at 11 bases. V lost 2 bases and J lost 3; bases outside the gene matches: 4. Germline values: CDR1 SGHTS, CDR2 YDEGEE. This CDR3 has 15 amino acids. The CDR3 here is CASSFTSGGIYEQYF. The CDR3 DNA reads as TGTGCCAGCAGCTTTACTAGCGGGGGTATCTACGAGCAGTACTTC.

This chain joins TRBV7-2 and TRBJ1-5; D is possibly TRBD1 (6 bases). Germline CDR1 SGHTA, CDR2 FQGNSA. Trimming cost V 5 bases and J 3 bases, with 14 bases left between them. This CDR3 has 15 amino acids. CDR3 region: CASSPTGTNNQPQHF. The CDR3 DNA reads as TGTGCCAGCAGCCCGACAGGAACAAACAATCAGCCCCAGCATTTT.

The chain uses TRBV5-1 and TRBJ1-2; TRBD1 might be the D (5 bases). The CDR3 consists of 14 residues. V lost 7 bases to trimming and J lost 1 base, with 14 bases between them. Germline V gene data show CDR1 as SGHRS and CDR2 as YFSETQ. CDR3 protein: CASHEGLVNYGYTF. The CDR3 region has the DNA TGCGCCAGCCATGAGGGGTTGGTTAACTATGGCTACACCTTC.

This clone was seen only once. This sequence joins TRBV9 and TRBJ2-5; tentatively, D is TRBD1 (6 bases). Trimming removed 1 base at V and 2 bases at J, with 12 bases between. The CDR3 contains 15 residues. Germline V gives CDR1 SGDLS, CDR2 YYNGEE. DNA of the CDR3: TGTGCCAGCAGCGTATTCGGACAGACTCAAGAGACCCAGTACTTC. As protein: CASSVFGQTQETQYF.

The CDR3 sequence is CSASSAEDYGYTF. CDR3 sequence (DNA): TGCAGTGCTAGTTCCGCAGAGGACTATGGCTACACCTTC. The chain has TRBV20-1 and TRBJ1-2; no firm D call. The length of the CDR3 is 13 residues. Trimming took off 3 bases at V and 3 bases at J, with 11 bases between the two ends. Germline lookup yields CDR1 DFQATT and CDR2 SNEGSKA (reference sequence).

The chain joins TRBV6-5 to TRBJ1-3; D perhaps matches TRBD1 (5 bases). V lost 5 bases and J 2 bases, leaving 10 bases between the germline ends. Germline values: CDR1 MNHEY, CDR2 SVGAGI. The CDR3 loop spans 14 amino acids. CDR3 residues: CASSKQAPGNTIYF. CDR3 sequence (DNA): TGTGCCAGCAGTAAACAGGCTCCTGGAAACACCATATATTTT.

The chain links TRBV7-9 to TRBJ2-7; D remains ambiguous. The length of the CDR3 is 14 residues. CDR1 and CDR2 from the germline V gene are SEHNR and FQNEAQ (reference sequence). V shed 0 bases and J shed 6 bases, with 12 bases lying between them. DNA of the CDR3: TGTGCCAGCAGCTTAGCTATATATCCACTCGAGCAGTACTTC. Residues: CASSLAIYPLEQYF.

The V and J genes are TRBV6-6 and TRBJ1-4; 8 bases are a match to TRBD1. There are 14 residues in the CDR3. Losses at the gene ends were 6 bases for V and 10 bases for J; bases not matched to a gene: 10. The V gene's germline CDR1 is MNHNY and CDR2 SVGAGI (reference sequence). This chain's CDR3 is CASRPPGGDGKLFF. For the CDR3, the DNA is TGTGCCAGCAGGCCCCCAGGGGGCGATGGAAAACTGTTTTTT.

The chain carries TRBV28 and TRBJ2-1; D possibly corresponds to TRBD1 (6 bases). V was trimmed by 4 bases and J by 15 bases, leaving 25 bases between them. Germline V gives CDR1 MDHEN, CDR2 SYDVKM. The CDR3 consists of 15 residues. The CDR3 bases are TGTGCCAGCAGTTCGTCCGGGACACTGAACCCCCAAAGGTTCTTC. This encodes CASSSSGTLNPQRFF.

This chain joins TRBV5-4 and TRBJ2-7; D not resolved. CDR3 size: 15 residues. Germline CDR1 and CDR2: SGHNT and YYREEE (reference sequence). Deletions cut 1 base from V and 3 bases from J, with 14 bases between. CDR3 nucleotide sequence: TGTGCCAGCAGCTTGCCGGCACAGACCCTCTACGAGCAGTACTTC. This encodes CASSLPAQTLYEQYF.